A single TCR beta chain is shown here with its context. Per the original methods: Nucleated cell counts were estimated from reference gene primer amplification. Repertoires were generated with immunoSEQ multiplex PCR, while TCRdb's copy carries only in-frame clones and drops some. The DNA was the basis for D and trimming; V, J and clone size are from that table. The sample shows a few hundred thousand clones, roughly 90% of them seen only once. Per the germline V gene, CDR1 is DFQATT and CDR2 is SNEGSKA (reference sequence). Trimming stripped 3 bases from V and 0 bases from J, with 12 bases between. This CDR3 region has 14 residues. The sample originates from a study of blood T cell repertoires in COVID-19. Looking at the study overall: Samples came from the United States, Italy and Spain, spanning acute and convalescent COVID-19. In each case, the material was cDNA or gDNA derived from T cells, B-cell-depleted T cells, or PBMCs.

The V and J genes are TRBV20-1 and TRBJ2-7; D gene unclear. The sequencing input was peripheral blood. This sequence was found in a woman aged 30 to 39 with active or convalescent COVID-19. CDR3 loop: CSASSAGSSYEQYF. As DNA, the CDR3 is TGCAGTGCTAGTAGTGCTGGCAGCTCCTACGAGCAGTACTTC.